The 10 T cell receptor beta chains below come from one sample, sequenced in a study of blood T cell repertoires in COVID-19. This table comes from immunoSEQ multiplex PCR, and its TCRdb copy is limited to in-frame clones, with some not included. The repertoire holds 330,000 or so clones, with roughly 90% as singletons. Sequenced sample: PBMCs or T cells enriched from blood (not recorded which). These receptors came from a woman in her thirties who had recovered from COVID-19.

In its sample, this clone was seen a few times. The chain combines TRBV7-8 with TRBJ2-1, with TRBD2 matching 12 bases. CDR1 is SGHVS, CDR2 FQNEAQ, per germline. With 5 bases clipped from V and 10 bases from J, the junction kept 12 bases outside the gene matches. The CDR3 is 16 residues long. The CDR3 loop reads CASSTDRTSGKGEQFF. As DNA, the CDR3 is TGTGCCAGCAGCACGGACCGGACTAGCGGGAAAGGAGAGCAGTTCTTC.

The chain joins TRBV7-3 to TRBJ2-3; 8 bases agree with TRBD2. The length of the CDR3 is 15 residues. In germline, CDR1 is SGHTA, CDR2 FQGTGA. The junction had 3 bases not matched to a gene; V was cut back by 1 base and J by 3 bases. CDR3 residues: CASSLSGGSTDTQYF. For the CDR3, the DNA is TGTGCCAGCAGCTTAAGCGGGGGGTCGACAGATACGCAGTATTTT.

As concerns this clone: This sample includes further DNA sequences coding for the same CDR3. This chain uses TRBV15 with TRBJ1-2; TRBD1 matches at 9 bases. After removal of 3 bases from V and 0 bases from J, the junction contained 2 bases not matched to a gene. The CDR3 is made up of 15 amino acids. Germline V gene sequence: CDR1 LNHNV, CDR2 YYDKDF (reference sequence). The CDR3 loop is CATSRGQGPNYGYTF. The CDR3 DNA reads as TGTGCCACCAGCAGGGGACAGGGACCTAACTATGGCTACACCTTC.

The gene calls are TRBV7-9 and TRBJ1-2, with a weak D call TRBD1 (5 bases). V was cut by 3 bases and J by 4 bases, with 15 bases left in between. CDR3 length: 15 amino acids. Germline V lookup: CDR1 SEHNR, CDR2 FQNEAQ (reference sequence). CDR3 DNA sequence: TGTGCCAGCAGCTTTGAAGACAGACCCTCCTATGGCTACACCTTC. This encodes CASSFEDRPSYGYTF.

The V gene is TRBV20-1, the J gene TRBJ1-1, with D perhaps TRBD1 (6 bases). Deletions cut 3 bases from V and 7 bases from J, with 9 bases between. Germline V lookup: CDR1 DFQATT, CDR2 SNEGSKA (reference sequence). This CDR3 contains 11 residues. For the CDR3, the DNA is TGCAGTGCTAGGGGGGCGGTTGAAGCTTTCTTT. Its translation: CSARGAVEAFF.

The V gene is TRBV29-1, the J gene TRBJ2-5; D perhaps matches TRBD2 (5 bases). This CDR3 has 15 residues. CDR1 SQVTM and CDR2 ANQGSEA come from the germline V gene. V dropped 2 bases and J dropped 2 bases, with 15 bases sitting between them. CDR3 bases: TGCAGCGTTGAATTGGAGAGGGCGAGGCAAGAGACCCAGTACTTC. Amino acid sequence: CSVELERARQETQYF.

In its sample, this clone was seen once. This chain uses TRBV27 with TRBJ2-7; 8 bases match TRBD1. The CDR3 has 12 amino acids. V trimming: 3 bases; J trimming: 10 bases; junction bases outside the gene matches: 5. Germline values: CDR1 MNHEY, CDR2 SMNVEV (reference sequence). CDR3 region: CASSFPGTGQYF. CDR3 nucleotide sequence: TGTGCCAGCAGTTTCCCAGGGACAGGACAGTACTTC.

The chain links TRBV27 to TRBJ1-3; possible D gene TRBD1, 5 bases. Trimming took 6 bases from V and 4 from J, leaving 10 bases between them. Germline CDR1 MNHEY, CDR2 SMNVEV (reference sequence). The CDR3 totals 13 residues. CDR3 residues: CASRSGRGNTIYF. For the CDR3, the DNA is TGTGCCAGCAGGTCAGGGCGCGGAAACACCATATATTTT.

This sequence joins TRBV18 and TRBJ2-5, with 7 positions matching TRBD2. The germline V gene has CDR1 KGHSH and CDR2 LQKENI. This CDR3 has 14 amino acids. V was pared by 3 bases and J by 1 base, with 2 bases of the junction left unmatched. In nucleotides, the CDR3 is TGTGCCAGCTCACCTTCTAGCGGCCAAGAGACCCAGTACTTC. Amino acid sequence: CASSPSSGQETQYF.

The chain carries TRBV5-5 and TRBJ2-1; a weak D match, TRBD2 (6 bases). V lost 5 bases, J lost 6 bases, and 12 bases lay in between. Germline CDR1 is SGHKS and CDR2 is YYEKEE (reference sequence). CDR3 length: 13 amino acids. In nucleotides, the CDR3 is TGTGCCAGCAGTCTCGGAGGGGTCAATGAGCAGTTCTTC. It translates to CASSLGGVNEQFF. The whole variable domain, remainder taken from reference TRBV5-5 and TRBJ2-1, is DAGVTQSPTHLIKTRGQQVTLRCSPISGHKSVSWYQQVLGQGPQFIFQYYEKEERGRGNFPDRFSARQFPNYSSELNVNALLLGDSALYLCASSLGGVNEQFFGPGTRLTVL.